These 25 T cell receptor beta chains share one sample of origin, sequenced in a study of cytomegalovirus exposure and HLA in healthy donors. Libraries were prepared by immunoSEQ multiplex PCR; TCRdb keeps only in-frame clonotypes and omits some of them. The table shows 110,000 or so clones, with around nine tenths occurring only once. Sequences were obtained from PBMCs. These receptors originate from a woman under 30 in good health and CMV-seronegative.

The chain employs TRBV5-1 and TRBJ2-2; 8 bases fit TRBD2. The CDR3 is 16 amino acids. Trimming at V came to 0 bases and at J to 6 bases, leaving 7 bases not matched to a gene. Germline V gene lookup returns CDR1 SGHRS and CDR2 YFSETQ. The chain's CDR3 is CASSLERGGRAGELFF. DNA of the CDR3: TGCGCCAGCAGCTTGGAACGGGGGGGCCGAGCCGGGGAGCTGTTTTTT.

The CDR3 loop reads CASSQYRGPDLGELFF. DNA for the CDR3: TGCGCCAGCAGCCAGTACAGGGGGCCGGACCTCGGGGAGCTGTTTTTT. The rearrangement joins TRBV4-3 to TRBJ2-2; TRBD1 matches at 9 bases. This CDR3 has 16 amino acids. Germline V gives CDR1 LGHNA, CDR2 YSLEER. The junction had 9 bases not matched to a gene; V was cut back by 3 bases and J by 7 bases.

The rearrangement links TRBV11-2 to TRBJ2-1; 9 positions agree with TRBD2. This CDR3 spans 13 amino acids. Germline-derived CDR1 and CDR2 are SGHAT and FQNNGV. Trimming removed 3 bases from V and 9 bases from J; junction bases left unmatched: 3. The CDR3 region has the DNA TGTGCCAGCAGCTTCGGCGGGAGGGGTGAGCAGTTCTTC. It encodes CASSFGGRGEQFF. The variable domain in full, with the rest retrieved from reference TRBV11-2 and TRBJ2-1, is EAGVAQSPRYKIIEKRQSVAFWCNPISGHATLYWYQQILGQGPKLLIQFQNNGVVDDSQLPKDRFSAERLKGVDSTLKIQPAKLEDSAVYLCASSFGGRGEQFFGPGTRLTVL.

The CDR3 loop is CASSLIGGSTYEQYF. CDR3 coding DNA: TGTGCCAGCAGTTTAATTGGCGGGAGTACCTACGAGCAGTACTTC. This chain connects TRBV27 to TRBJ2-7; 7 bases are a match to TRBD2. Germline V gene lookup returns CDR1 MNHEY and CDR2 SMNVEV (reference sequence). J was trimmed by 2 bases and V by 2 bases; bases with no gene match: 6. The CDR3 length is 15 residues.

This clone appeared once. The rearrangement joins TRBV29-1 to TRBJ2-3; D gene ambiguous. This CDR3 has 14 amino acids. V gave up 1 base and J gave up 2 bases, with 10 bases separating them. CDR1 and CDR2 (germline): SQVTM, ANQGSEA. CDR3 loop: CSVEGAGHTDTQYF. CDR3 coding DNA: TGCAGCGTTGAAGGGGCAGGTCACACAGATACGCAGTATTTT.

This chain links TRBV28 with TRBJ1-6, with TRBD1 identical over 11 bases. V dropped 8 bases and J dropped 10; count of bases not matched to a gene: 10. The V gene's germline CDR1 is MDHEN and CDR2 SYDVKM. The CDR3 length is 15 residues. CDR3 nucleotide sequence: TGTGCCAGCGGCCCCGGGACAGGGGGGAACTCACCCCTCCACTTT. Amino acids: CASGPGTGGNSPLHF.

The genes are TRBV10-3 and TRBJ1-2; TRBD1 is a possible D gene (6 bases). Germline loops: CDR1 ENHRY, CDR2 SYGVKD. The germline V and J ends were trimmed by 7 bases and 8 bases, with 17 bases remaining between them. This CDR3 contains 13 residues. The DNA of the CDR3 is TGTGCCATCAACCCGGACAGTACCGGGGGCTACACCTTC. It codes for CAINPDSTGGYTF.

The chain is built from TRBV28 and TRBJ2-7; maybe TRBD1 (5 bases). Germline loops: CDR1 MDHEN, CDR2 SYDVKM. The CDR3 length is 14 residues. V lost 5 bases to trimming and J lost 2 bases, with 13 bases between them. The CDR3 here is CASSRQSMPYEQYF. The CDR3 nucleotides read TGTGCCAGCAGTCGACAGAGTATGCCCTACGAGCAGTACTTC.

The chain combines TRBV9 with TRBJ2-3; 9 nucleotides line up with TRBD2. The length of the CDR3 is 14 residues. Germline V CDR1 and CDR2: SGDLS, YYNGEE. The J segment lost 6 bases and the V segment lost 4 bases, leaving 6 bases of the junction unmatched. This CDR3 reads CASSPGTSSDTQYF. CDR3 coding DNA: TGTGCCAGCAGCCCCGGGACTAGCAGCGATACGCAGTATTTT.

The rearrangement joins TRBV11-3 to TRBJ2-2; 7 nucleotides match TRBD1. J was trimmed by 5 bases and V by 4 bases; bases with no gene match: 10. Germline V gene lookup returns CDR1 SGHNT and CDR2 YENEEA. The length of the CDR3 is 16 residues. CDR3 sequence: CASSSYRDRGTGELFF. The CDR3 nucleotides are TGTGCCAGCAGCTCCTACCGGGACAGAGGAACCGGGGAGCTGTTTTTT.

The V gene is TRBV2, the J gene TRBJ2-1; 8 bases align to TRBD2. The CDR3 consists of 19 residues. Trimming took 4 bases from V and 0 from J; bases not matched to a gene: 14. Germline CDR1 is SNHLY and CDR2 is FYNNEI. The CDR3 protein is CASSAREGRSPGSYNEQFF. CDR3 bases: TGTGCCAGCAGTGCCCGGGAGGGCCGGTCGCCTGGCTCCTACAATGAGCAGTTCTTC.

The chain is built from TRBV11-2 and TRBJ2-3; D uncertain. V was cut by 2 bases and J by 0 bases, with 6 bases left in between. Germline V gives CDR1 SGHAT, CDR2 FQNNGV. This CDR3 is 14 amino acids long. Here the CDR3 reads CASSLLVSTDTQYF. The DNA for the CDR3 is TGTGCCAGCAGCTTATTAGTCAGCACAGATACGCAGTATTTT.

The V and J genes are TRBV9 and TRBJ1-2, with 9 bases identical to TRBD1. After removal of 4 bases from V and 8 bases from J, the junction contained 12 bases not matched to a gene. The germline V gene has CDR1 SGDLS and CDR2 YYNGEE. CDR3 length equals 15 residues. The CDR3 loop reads CASSTQGAIGRGYTF. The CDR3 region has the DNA TGTGCCAGCAGCACACAGGGGGCCATCGGACGGGGCTACACCTTC.

The CDR3 loop is CASSEAGNYGYTF. DNA of the CDR3: TGTGCCAGCAGTGAAGCGGGCAACTATGGCTACACCTTC. V and J are TRBV6-1 and TRBJ1-2; D not resolved. Trimming took off 0 bases at V and 2 bases at J, with 4 bases between the two ends. Germline-derived CDR1 and CDR2 are MNHNS and SASEGT. The CDR3 is 13 amino acids.

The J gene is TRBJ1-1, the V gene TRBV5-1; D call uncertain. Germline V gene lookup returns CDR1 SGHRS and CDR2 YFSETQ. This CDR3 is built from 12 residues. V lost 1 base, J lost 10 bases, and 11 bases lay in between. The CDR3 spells CASSLSGLGAFF. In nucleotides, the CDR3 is TGCGCCAGCAGCTTGTCGGGTCTTGGAGCTTTCTTT.

The CDR3 region has the DNA TGTGCCAGCAGTCGAGGCGGACAGACCTACGAGCAGTACTTC. It specifies CASSRGGQTYEQYF. The gene calls are TRBV7-2 and TRBJ2-7; weak D call: TRBD1 (6 bases). Germline CDR1 SGHTA, CDR2 FQGNSA. Trimming removed 6 bases at V and 2 bases at J, with 14 bases between. This CDR3 contains 14 residues.

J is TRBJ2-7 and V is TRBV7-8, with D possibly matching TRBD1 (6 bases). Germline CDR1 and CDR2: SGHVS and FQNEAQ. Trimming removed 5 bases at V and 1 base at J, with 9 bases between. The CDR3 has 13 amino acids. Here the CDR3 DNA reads TGTGCCAGCAGCAGAGACAGGTCCTACGAGCAGTACTTC. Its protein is CASSRDRSYEQYF.

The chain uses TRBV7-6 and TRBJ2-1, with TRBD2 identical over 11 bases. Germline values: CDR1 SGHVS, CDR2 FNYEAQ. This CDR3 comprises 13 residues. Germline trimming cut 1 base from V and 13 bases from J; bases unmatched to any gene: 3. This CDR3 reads CASSLELAGDQFF. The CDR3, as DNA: TGTGCCAGCAGCTTAGAACTAGCGGGAGATCAGTTCTTC.

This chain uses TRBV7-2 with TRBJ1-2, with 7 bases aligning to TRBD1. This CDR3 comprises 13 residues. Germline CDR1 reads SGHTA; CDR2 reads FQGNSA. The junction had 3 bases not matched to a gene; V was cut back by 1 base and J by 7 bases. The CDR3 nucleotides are TGTGCCAGCAGCTTAGACAGGGGTATTGGCTACACCTTC. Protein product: CASSLDRGIGYTF.

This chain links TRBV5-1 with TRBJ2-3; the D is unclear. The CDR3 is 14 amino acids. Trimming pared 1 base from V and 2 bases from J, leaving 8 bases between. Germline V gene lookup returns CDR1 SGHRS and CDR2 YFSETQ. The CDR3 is CASSLRDSTDTQYF. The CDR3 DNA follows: TGCGCCAGCAGCTTGAGAGACTCCACAGATACGCAGTATTTT.

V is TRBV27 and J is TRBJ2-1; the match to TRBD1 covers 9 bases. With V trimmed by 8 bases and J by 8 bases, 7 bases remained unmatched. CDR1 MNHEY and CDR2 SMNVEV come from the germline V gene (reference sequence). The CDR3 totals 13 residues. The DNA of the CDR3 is TGTGCCAGCGGCTACCGGGACAGGGATGAGCAGTTCTTC. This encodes CASGYRDRDEQFF.

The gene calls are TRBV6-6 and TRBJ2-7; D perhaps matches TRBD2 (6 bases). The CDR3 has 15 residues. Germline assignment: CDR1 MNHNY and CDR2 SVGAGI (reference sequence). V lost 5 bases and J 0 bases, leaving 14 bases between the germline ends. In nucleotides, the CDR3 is TGTGCCAGCAGTGGGGGGTGGGGCGTCTCCTACGAGCAGTACTTC. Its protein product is CASSGGWGVSYEQYF.

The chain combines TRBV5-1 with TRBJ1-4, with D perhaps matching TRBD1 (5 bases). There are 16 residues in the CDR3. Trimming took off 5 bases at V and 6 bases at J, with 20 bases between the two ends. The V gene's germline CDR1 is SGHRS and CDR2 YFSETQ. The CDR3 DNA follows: TGCGCCAGCAGTAAAGACGGACACCCTGCGGATGAAAAACTGTTTTTT. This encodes CASSKDGHPADEKLFF.

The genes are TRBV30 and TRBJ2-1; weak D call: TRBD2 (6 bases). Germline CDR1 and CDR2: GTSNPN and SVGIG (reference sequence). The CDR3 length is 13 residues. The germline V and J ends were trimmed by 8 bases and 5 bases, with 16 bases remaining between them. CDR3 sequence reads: CARAGMGDNEQFF. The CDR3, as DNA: TGTGCCAGGGCGGGGATGGGGGACAATGAGCAGTTCTTC.

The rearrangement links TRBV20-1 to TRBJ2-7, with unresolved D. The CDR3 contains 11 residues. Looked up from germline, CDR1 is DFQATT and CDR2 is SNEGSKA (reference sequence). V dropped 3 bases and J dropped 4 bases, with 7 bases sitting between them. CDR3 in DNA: TGCAGTGCTAGCTACGCATACGAGCAGTACTTC. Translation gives CSASYAYEQYF.